The 25 T cell receptor beta chains listed next were all sequenced from one sample in a study of OX40 agonist ivuxolimab in advanced cancers. Sequenced by immunoSEQ multiplex PCR; TCRdb stores in-frame clones only, minus some. The data contain fewer than 80,000 clones, 75% to 95% of them singletons. Specimen: CD4+ or CD8+ T cells sorted from blood, collected in a trial of the OX40 agonist ivuxolimab. The receptors derive from an adult with an advanced solid tumor such as melanoma, head and neck, liver or kidney cancer.

The CDR3 here is CASSTGLAVSRTQYF. The CDR3 DNA is TGTGCCAGCAGTACGGGACTAGCGGTCTCGAGGACCCAGTACTTC. J is TRBJ2-5 and V is TRBV28; 11 bases line up with TRBD2. Germline lookup yields CDR1 MDHEN and CDR2 SYDVKM. Losses at the gene ends were 5 bases for V and 7 bases for J; bases not matched to a gene: 9. CDR3 length: 15 residues.

The gene calls are TRBV4-1 and TRBJ2-5; possible D gene TRBD2, 5 bases. The CDR3 covers 13 residues. The germline gives CDR1 MGHRA, CDR2 YSYEKL. V was clipped by 6 bases and J by 4 bases, with 12 bases between them. The CDR3 DNA is TGCGCCAGCAGGCAAAGCGGAGGAGAGACCCAGTACTTC. Its protein is CASRQSGGETQYF.

This clone was detected only once. The rearrangement links TRBV19 to TRBJ2-1; D unresolved. From germline, CDR1 is LNHDA and CDR2 SQIVND (reference sequence). CDR3 length: 13 residues. V was pared by 6 bases and J by 7 bases, with 13 bases between. CDR3 in DNA: TGTGCCAGTAGGGCCCACCCCGAGAATGAGCAGTTCTTC. Protein: CASRAHPENEQFF. Full variable domain (outside the CDR3, taken from reference TRBV19 and TRBJ2-1): DGGITQSPKYLFRKEGQNVTLSCEQNLNHDAMYWYRQDPGQGLRLIYYSQIVNDFQKGDIAEGYSVSREKKESFPLTVTSAQKNPTAFYLCASRAHPENEQFFGPGTRLTVL.

V gene TRBV6-5 combines with J gene TRBJ1-5; TRBD1 matches 9 bases. V shed 6 bases, J shed 2 bases, and the junction held 5 bases outside the gene matches. This CDR3 is 15 amino acids long. Germline lookup yields CDR1 MNHEY and CDR2 SVGAGI. CDR3: CASSLRTGGNQPQHF. The CDR3 DNA is TGTGCCAGCAGCCTTCGGACAGGGGGCAATCAGCCCCAGCATTTT.

The chain uses TRBV29-1 and TRBJ2-1; 8 positions agree with TRBD2. Germline lookup yields CDR1 SQVTM and CDR2 ANQGSEA. With V trimmed by 4 bases and J by 0 bases, 5 bases remained unmatched. This CDR3 has 15 amino acids. The CDR3 DNA follows: TGCAGCGTTGCCGGGACTAGTGGCTCCTACAATGAGCAGTTCTTC. Translating it yields CSVAGTSGSYNEQFF.

This clone was seen more than once but under ten times. The rearrangement joins TRBV15 to TRBJ1-6, with no clear D. CDR3 size: 12 residues. The germline CDR1 and CDR2 sequences are LNHNV and YYDKDF (reference sequence). The V end was cut by 6 bases, the J end by 7 bases, with 7 bases between. Here the CDR3 reads CATSRPNSPLHF. In DNA, the CDR3 is TGTGCCACCAGTAGGCCGAATTCACCCCTCCACTTT. Together with reference TRBV15 and TRBJ1-6, the CDR3 gives the full variable domain: DAMVIQNPRYQVTQFGKPVTLSCSQTLNHNVMYWYQQKSSQAPKLLFHYYDKDFNNEADTPDNFQSRRPNTSFCFLDIRSPGLGDTAMYLCATSRPNSPLHFGNGTRLTVT.

This rearrangement joins TRBV5-1 to TRBJ2-2, with D possibly TRBD1 on 6 matching bases. The CDR3 has 14 residues. Trimming shortened V by 3 bases and J by 1 base, and 7 bases separated the two germline ends. The V gene's germline CDR1 is SGHRS and CDR2 YFSETQ. The chain's CDR3 is CASSSGQNTGELFF. The CDR3 nucleotides are TGCGCCAGCAGCTCGGGACAGAACACCGGGGAGCTGTTTTTT.

This clone was detected once. The genes are TRBV5-5 and TRBJ2-5; D is perhaps TRBD1 or TRBD2 (6 bases each). Deletions cut 6 bases from V and 2 bases from J, with 14 bases between. This CDR3 is built from 14 residues. Germline CDR1 is SGHKS and CDR2 is YYEKEE (reference sequence). This CDR3 is CASTYGGRQETQYF. CDR3 sequence (DNA): TGTGCCAGCACCTACGGGGGCAGACAAGAGACCCAGTACTTC.

The DNA of the CDR3 is TGTGCCTGGACGGGACAGGGTGATGAGCAGTTCTTC. Translated, it gives CAWTGQGDEQFF. The chain couples TRBV30 to TRBJ2-1; 9 nucleotides align to TRBD1. CDR1 is GTSNPN, CDR2 SVGIG, per germline (reference sequence). This CDR3 contains 12 residues. J gave up 8 bases and V 4 bases, and 3 bases lay outside the gene matches.

The chain carries TRBV28 and TRBJ2-2, with a possible D match to TRBD2 (6 bases). V was trimmed by 6 bases and J by 1 base, leaving 15 bases between them. The CDR3 is made up of 16 amino acids. Germline values: CDR1 MDHEN, CDR2 SYDVKM. CDR3 in DNA: TGTGCCAGCAGGTCATACCTAGCGCTGAACACCGGGGAGCTGTTTTTT. Its translation is CASRSYLALNTGELFF.

This clone appeared a single time. The gene calls are TRBV2 and TRBJ2-1, with 10 bases identical to TRBD1. CDR1 and CDR2 (germline): SNHLY, FYNNEI. The junction had 6 bases not matched to a gene; V was cut back by 9 bases and J by 4 bases. The CDR3 runs 14 residues. The CDR3 protein is CARRGTGVYNEQFF. The CDR3 DNA is TGTGCCAGGCGGGGGACAGGGGTTTACAATGAGCAGTTCTTC.

The V gene is TRBV2, the J gene TRBJ1-1; D is unresolved. Germline CDR1 and CDR2: SNHLY and FYNNEI. The CDR3 is made up of 14 amino acids. The germline V and J ends were trimmed by 6 bases and 5 bases, with 16 bases remaining between them. The CDR3 here is CASRVVGERTEAFF. CDR3 DNA: TGTGCCAGCAGGGTCGTCGGAGAGCGAACTGAAGCTTTCTTT. The entire variable domain, with the rest obtained from reference TRBV2 and TRBJ1-1, is as follows: EPEVTQTPSHQVTQMGQEVILRCVPISNHLYFYWYRQILGQKVEFLVSFYNNEISEKSEIFDDQFSVERPDGSNFTLKIRSTKLEDSAMYFCASRVVGERTEAFFGQGTRLTVV.

The V and J genes are TRBV19 and TRBJ2-7, with TRBD2 matching 7 bases. The length of the CDR3 is 14 residues. Germline CDR1 is LNHDA and CDR2 is SQIVND (reference sequence). The junction had 11 bases not matched to a gene; V was cut back by 7 bases and J by 5 bases. The CDR3 DNA reads TGTGCCAGTACCTCAGCGGGATCTCACCACGAGCAGTACTTC. As protein: CASTSAGSHHEQYF.

This chain joins TRBV6-4 and TRBJ2-2, with D maybe TRBD2 (6 bases). CDR3 size: 15 residues. The germline gives CDR1 MRHNA, CDR2 SNTAGT. The V and J ends lost 0 bases and 6 bases respectively, with 11 bases between them. The CDR3 loop is CASSDSWRGAGELFF. The CDR3, as DNA: TGTGCCAGCAGTGACTCATGGCGGGGTGCCGGGGAGCTGTTTTTT.

V and J are TRBV18 and TRBJ2-7; 7 bases line up with TRBD1. The ends lost 3 bases at V and 3 bases at J; junction bases unmatched: 5. Germline assignment: CDR1 KGHSH and CDR2 LQKENI. CDR3 length: 14 amino acids. The CDR3 coding sequence is TGTGCCAGCTCACCTACGACAGGGCACTACGAGCAGTACTTC. This codes for CASSPTTGHYEQYF. Full variable domain (missing parts from reference TRBV18 and TRBJ2-7): NAGVMQNPRHLVRRRGQEARLRCSPMKGHSHVYWYRQLPEEGLKFMVYLQKENIIDESGMPKERFSAEFPKEGPSILRIQQVVRGDSAAYFCASSPTTGHYEQYFGPGTRLTVT.

The chain couples TRBV28 to TRBJ1-5; the D gene is possibly TRBD1 (5 bases). The CDR3 is 14 amino acids. CDR1 is MDHEN, CDR2 SYDVKM, per germline. V gave up 4 bases and J gave up 7 bases, with 14 bases separating them. The CDR3 here is CASSSKGFRQPQHF. The CDR3 bases are TGTGCCAGCAGTTCGAAGGGGTTTCGGCAGCCCCAGCATTTT.

The chain couples TRBV7-3 to TRBJ1-1; no definite D call. CDR3 length: 13 residues. Germline-derived CDR1 and CDR2 are SGHTA and FQGTGA. V was trimmed by 6 bases and J by 4 bases, leaving 12 bases between them. CDR3 sequence reads: CASSPRSGTEAFF. The CDR3 bases are TGTGCCAGCAGTCCCCGTTCCGGCACTGAAGCTTTCTTT.

The chain uses TRBV10-3 and TRBJ1-4, with 11 bases fitting TRBD1. V was clipped by 11 bases and J by 8 bases; unmatched bases: 10. Germline V gives CDR1 ENHRY, CDR2 SYGVKD. The CDR3 consists of 14 residues. The CDR3 DNA reads as TGTGCCGTACCGCCGGGACAGGGGGACGAAAAACTGTTTTTT. Residues: CAVPPGQGDEKLFF.

The genes are TRBV6-6 and TRBJ2-3; 7 nucleotides agree with TRBD2. This CDR3 has 12 amino acids. Losses at the gene ends were 5 bases for V and 7 bases for J; bases not matched to a gene: 3. From germline, CDR1 is MNHNY and CDR2 SVGAGI (reference sequence). The CDR3 region has the DNA TGTGCCAGCAGTCTGCGGGGGAATACGCAGTATTTT. This codes for CASSLRGNTQYF.

This clone has only one observation. The V call is TRBV7-6, the J call TRBJ2-5; 10 bases are a match to TRBD2. Trimming removed 2 bases from V and 2 bases from J; junction bases left unmatched: 5. The germline gives CDR1 SGHVS, CDR2 FNYEAQ. CDR3 length equals 16 residues. CDR3 DNA sequence: TGTGCCAGCAGCTTACAGCAGGGACTAGCGCAAGAGACCCAGTACTTC. This sequence encodes CASSLQQGLAQETQYF.

The chain combines TRBV28 with TRBJ2-3; D is unresolved. V shed 0 bases and J shed 0 bases, with 4 bases lying between them. CDR1 MDHEN and CDR2 SYDVKM come from the germline V gene. The CDR3 is 14 residues long. CDR3 nucleotides: TGTGCCAGCAGTTTATGGACTAGCACAGATACGCAGTATTTT. It specifies CASSLWTSTDTQYF.

The chain carries TRBV5-5 and TRBJ1-1; D not certain. Trimming pared 1 base from V and 1 base from J, leaving 11 bases between. The germline CDR1 and CDR2 sequences are SGHKS and YYEKEE (reference sequence). The CDR3 has 15 residues. The CDR3 DNA is TGTGCCAGCAGCTTGTTTGGGTACCCGAACACTGAAGCTTTCTTT. It specifies CASSLFGYPNTEAFF.

The chain uses TRBV30 and TRBJ2-1; D is perhaps TRBD2 (6 bases). V was trimmed by 2 bases and J by 1 base, leaving 15 bases between them. This CDR3 is 16 amino acids long. The germline V gene has CDR1 GTSNPN and CDR2 SVGIG (reference sequence). The CDR3 sequence: CAWSSLSGVSYNEQFF. CDR3 in DNA: TGTGCCTGGAGTTCGCTGTCGGGGGTTTCCTACAATGAGCAGTTCTTC.

The rearrangement links TRBV30 to TRBJ1-5; 7 nucleotides line up with TRBD1. This CDR3 is built from 19 residues. Germline CDR1 GTSNPN, CDR2 SVGIG (reference sequence). With V trimmed by 3 bases and J by 1 base, 18 bases remained unmatched. The CDR3 protein is CAWRARGRGSLLSNQPQHF. The CDR3 DNA reads TGTGCCTGGAGAGCCCGCGGCAGGGGGTCGCTTCTCAGCAATCAGCCCCAGCATTTT.

The chain links TRBV6-4 to TRBJ2-5, with a possible D match to TRBD2 (5 bases). With 6 bases removed from V and 2 bases from J, the gap between germline ends came to 10 bases. The germline CDR1 and CDR2 sequences are MRHNA and SNTAGT. The CDR3 spans 13 residues. The CDR3, as DNA: TGTGCCAGCAGCGGTCGGACTCAAGAGACCCAGTACTTC. Amino acids: CASSGRTQETQYF.